These 25 T cell receptor beta chains came from one sample sequenced in a study of blood T cells in healthy people across ages. Together with a sample-barcoded 5' primer, a J-beta primer mix was included in a second PCR lasting about 7 to 12 cycles. From the 5' RACE reads, TCRdb called clonotypes with MiXCR, one entry per CDR3 protein. The repertoire holds approximately 880,000 distinct CDR3 sequences, with about 44% as singletons. Sequenced: blood. These receptors came from a man aged 25 to 40 in good health.

This clonotype turned up a few times. J is TRBJ1-2 and V is TRBV20-1; D is perhaps TRBD1 (6 bases). V shed 0 bases and J shed 8 bases, with 13 bases lying between them. CDR1 is DFQATT, CDR2 SNEGSKA, per germline (reference sequence). The CDR3 contains 13 residues. CDR3 coding DNA: TGCAGTGCTAGAGATATCCAGGGGATAGGCTACACCTTC. Translation gives CSARDIQGIGYTF.

This rearrangement joins TRBV18 to TRBJ1-1; D perhaps matches TRBD1 (6 bases). Germline CDR1 is KGHSH and CDR2 is LQKENI. The CDR3 spans 12 residues. Trimming removed 8 bases at V and 4 bases at J, with 11 bases between. The CDR3 DNA reads TGTGCCAGCGGGGGGCCTCTCACTGAAGCTTTCTTT. It codes for CASGGPLTEAFF.

Concerning this clonotype: A read error may account for a junction end that differs from germline. This chain joins TRBV10-3 and TRBJ1-1; 7 positions agree with TRBD1. Germline V gene sequence: CDR1 ENHRY, CDR2 SYGVKD. CDR3 length: 16 amino acids. The CDR3 loop reads CATSDSVDRVYTEAFF. CDR3 DNA sequence: TGTGCCACCAGTGATTCGGTCGACAGGGTTTACACTGAAGCTTTCTTT.

The rearrangement joins TRBV5-1 to TRBJ2-7, with 7 bases aligning to TRBD2. The germline V gene encodes CDR1 SGHRS and CDR2 YFSETQ. Germline trimming cut 2 bases from V and 0 bases from J; bases unmatched to any gene: 2. The CDR3 extends over 14 amino acids. CDR3 in DNA: TGCGCCAGCAGCTTAAGCGGGATCTCCTACGAGCAGTACTTC. This codes for CASSLSGISYEQYF.

The CDR3 nucleotides are TGTGCCAGCAGACAGGGCAGTAATTCACCCCTCCACTTT. Its protein is CASRQGSNSPLHF. The chain is built from TRBV28 and TRBJ1-6; TRBD1 might be the D (6 bases). The V gene lost 6 bases and the J gene lost 6 bases, with 9 bases spanning the gap. This CDR3 is built from 13 residues. Germline CDR1 reads MDHEN; CDR2 reads SYDVKM.

The chain joins TRBV2 to TRBJ1-4, with D unresolved. CDR3 length: 12 residues. From germline, CDR1 is SNHLY and CDR2 FYNNEI. Trimming removed 6 bases at V and 10 bases at J, with 12 bases between. The CDR3: CASRLDEVKLFF. In DNA, the CDR3 is TGTGCCAGCAGGTTGGACGAAGTAAAACTGTTTTTT.

The CDR3 sequence is CAIQNREAEAFF. CDR3 coding DNA: TGTGCCATCCAGAATAGGGAGGCTGAAGCTTTCTTT. The chain employs TRBV10-3 and TRBJ1-1, with no clear D. Deletions cut 8 bases from V and 6 bases from J, with 13 bases between. There are 12 residues in the CDR3. CDR1 and CDR2 (germline): ENHRY, SYGVKD.

This chain connects TRBV7-3 to TRBJ2-1, with a possible D match to TRBD1 (5 bases). The CDR3 has 13 residues. Looked up from germline, CDR1 is SGHTA and CDR2 is FQGTGA. The V end lost 5 bases, the J end lost 7 bases, and 12 bases lay between the germline ends. CDR3: CASSPVSGNEQFF. The DNA for the CDR3 is TGTGCCAGCAGCCCCGTATCAGGGAATGAGCAGTTCTTC.

The CDR3 protein is CASSSPRGATNEKLFF. For the CDR3, the DNA is TGTGCCAGCAGTTCCCCCCGCGGGGCAACTAATGAAAAACTGTTTTTT. The V and J genes are TRBV27 and TRBJ1-4; the D is unclear. V was trimmed by 4 bases and J by 0 bases, leaving 12 bases between them. This CDR3 spans 16 amino acids. The germline CDR1 and CDR2 sequences are MNHEY and SMNVEV (reference sequence).

The chain's CDR3 is CASSSFTSGGSYEQYF. CDR3 bases: TGCGCCAGCAGCTCGTTTACTAGCGGGGGGTCCTACGAGCAGTACTTC. The V and J genes are TRBV5-1 and TRBJ2-7; 12 bases are shared with TRBD2. CDR1 is SGHRS, CDR2 YFSETQ, per germline. There are 16 residues in the CDR3. With 3 bases clipped from V and 1 base from J, the junction kept 5 bases outside the gene matches.

This chain joins TRBV9 and TRBJ2-3; D tentatively fits TRBD1 or TRBD2 (7 bases each). Germline V gives CDR1 SGDLS, CDR2 YYNGEE. This CDR3 has 16 amino acids. V was clipped by 0 bases and J by 7 bases, with 18 bases between them. This CDR3 reads CASSVAGGGLVHTQYF. CDR3 DNA sequence: TGTGCCAGCAGCGTAGCAGGGGGGGGGCTAGTCCATACGCAGTATTTT.

This clonotype has a handful of counts. J is TRBJ2-3 and V is TRBV7-8; 9 bases map to TRBD1. V dropped 2 bases and J dropped 2; count of bases not matched to a gene: 5. The CDR3 sequence is 16 residues long. Germline CDR1 and CDR2: SGHVS and FQNEAQ. DNA of the CDR3: TGTGCCAGCAGCTTACGGACAGGGGACCCCACAGATACGCAGTATTTT. Amino acids: CASSLRTGDPTDTQYF.

This chain joins TRBV20-1 and TRBJ2-7; 7 bases are a match to TRBD2. Trimming at V came to 6 bases and at J to 0 bases, leaving 8 bases not matched to a gene. The germline CDR1 and CDR2 sequences are DFQATT and SNEGSKA (reference sequence). The CDR3 consists of 14 residues. CDR3 residues: CSASGGDLSYEQYF. CDR3 DNA: TGCAGTGCCAGTGGGGGGGACCTCTCCTACGAGCAGTACTTC.

V and J are TRBV7-9 and TRBJ1-2; perhaps TRBD1 as D (6 bases). Germline loops: CDR1 SEHNR, CDR2 FQNEAQ (reference sequence). V was clipped by 5 bases and J by 4 bases, with 11 bases between them. The CDR3 is 13 amino acids. The CDR3: CASSQGLVYGYTF. CDR3 DNA sequence: TGTGCCAGCAGCCAGGGGTTGGTCTATGGCTACACCTTC.

This clonotype has a single count. The V call is TRBV13, the J call TRBJ1-6; 8 nucleotides match TRBD1. The CDR3 totals 17 residues. J gave up 8 bases and V 4 bases, and 13 bases lay outside the gene matches. Germline V gene lookup returns CDR1 PRHDT and CDR2 FYEKMQ (reference sequence). The CDR3 region has the DNA TGTGCCAGCAGCTACAACCGGGACAGGACGAGTTATTCACCCCTCCACTTT. It specifies CASSYNRDRTSYSPLHF.

This clonotype was counted once. J is TRBJ2-1 and V is TRBV7-9; weak D call: TRBD1 (5 bases). V lost 1 base, J lost 0 bases, and 13 bases lay in between. Per germline, CDR1 SEHNR and CDR2 FQNEAQ (reference sequence). The CDR3 extends over 17 amino acids. The CDR3: CASSLVGQSSSYNEQFF. As DNA, the CDR3 is TGTGCCAGCAGCTTAGTGGGGCAGTCGAGCTCCTACAATGAGCAGTTCTTC. Full variable domain (rest looked up from reference TRBV7-9 and TRBJ2-1): DTGVSQNPRHKITKRGQNVTFRCDPISEHNRLYWYRQTLGQGPEFLTYFQNEAQLEKSRLLSDRFSAERPKGSFSTLEIQRTEQGDSAMYLCASSLVGQSSSYNEQFFGPGTRLTVL.

The chain employs TRBV4-2 and TRBJ2-7, with no clear D. Trimming shortened V by 0 bases and J by 0 bases, and 12 bases separated the two germline ends. The CDR3 consists of 16 residues. Germline CDR1 LGHNA, CDR2 YNFKEQ. CDR3: CASSQDGDHSSYEQYF. The CDR3 DNA is TGTGCCAGCAGCCAAGATGGCGATCACAGCTCCTACGAGCAGTACTTC.

This clonotype was picked up one time. The V and J genes are TRBV18 and TRBJ2-3; TRBD1 is a possible D gene (5 bases). The CDR3 totals 15 residues. CDR1 and CDR2 (germline): KGHSH, LQKENI. V lost 3 bases, J lost 0 bases, and 10 bases lay in between. Written as DNA, the CDR3 is TGTGCCAGCTCACCGGGGCAGAGAAGCACAGATACGCAGTATTTT. This codes for CASSPGQRSTDTQYF.

V and J are TRBV4-1 and TRBJ2-2; no firm D call. V shed 0 bases and J shed 5 bases, with 16 bases lying between them. Germline V gene lookup returns CDR1 MGHRA and CDR2 YSYEKL. The CDR3 runs to 17 residues. This CDR3 is CASSQDKGGQRTGELFF. Here the CDR3 DNA reads TGCGCCAGCAGCCAAGATAAAGGCGGCCAAAGGACCGGGGAGCTGTTTTTT.

V gene TRBV20-1 combines with J gene TRBJ1-4; D remains ambiguous. CDR1 and CDR2 from the germline V gene are DFQATT and SNEGSKA (reference sequence). The CDR3 has 15 residues. The V and J ends lost 6 bases and 5 bases respectively, with 19 bases between them. The CDR3 coding sequence is TGCAGTGCCCCTGTGGCACGTATGGCGAATGAAAAACTGTTTTTT. This encodes CSAPVARMANEKLFF.

The J gene is TRBJ1-2, the V gene TRBV3-1; D remains ambiguous. CDR3 size: 13 residues. From germline, CDR1 is LGHDT and CDR2 YNNKEL (reference sequence). The V end lost 2 bases, the J end lost 5 bases, and 9 bases lay between the germline ends. The CDR3 spells CASSQQRGYGYTF. In DNA form, the CDR3 reads TGTGCCAGCAGCCAACAACGAGGGTATGGCTACACCTTC.

This chain connects TRBV20-1 to TRBJ2-4; the D is unclear. The germline V gene has CDR1 DFQATT and CDR2 SNEGSKA (reference sequence). V lost 1 base, J lost 12 bases, and 16 bases lay in between. The length of the CDR3 is 13 residues. CDR3 sequence: CSARVRASLTQYF. The CDR3 DNA reads as TGCAGTGCTAGAGTTAGGGCTTCCCTCACTCAGTACTTC.

The chain has TRBV7-2 and TRBJ2-1; TRBD2 matches 11 bases. The trim removed 0 bases at V and 6 bases at J, leaving 4 bases unmatched. Germline-derived CDR1 and CDR2 are SGHTA and FQGNSA. This CDR3 contains 16 residues. In DNA form, the CDR3 reads TGTGCCAGCAGCTTAGCTAGCGGGGGGGCGATCAATGAGCAGTTCTTC. Protein: CASSLASGGAINEQFF. Looking up the rest from reference TRBV7-2 and TRBJ2-1 gives the full variable domain: GAGVSQSPSNKVTEKGKDVELRCDPISGHTALYWYRQSLGQGLEFLIYFQGNSAPDKSGLPSDRFSAERTGGSVSTLTIQRTQQEDSAVYLCASSLASGGAINEQFFGPGTRLTVL.

The genes are TRBV5-1 and TRBJ1-6, with D uncertain. Between the trimmed V and J ends, which lost 1 base and 7 bases, there was a span of 9 bases. Germline V lookup: CDR1 SGHRS, CDR2 YFSETQ. The CDR3 extends over 14 amino acids. The CDR3 reads CASSLQNQNSPLHF. CDR3 bases: TGCGCCAGCAGCTTGCAAAATCAGAATTCACCCCTCCACTTT.

Many counts were recorded for this clonotype. The genes are TRBV7-3 and TRBJ1-1; tentative D call: TRBD1 (6 bases). Germline CDR1 SGHTA, CDR2 FQGTGA. V was pared by 4 bases and J by 7 bases, with 16 bases between. The CDR3 has 14 amino acids. Here the CDR3 DNA reads TGTGCCAGCAGCTCTGGTCCAGGGGCGGGTGAAGCTTTCTTT. It codes for CASSSGPGAGEAFF.